Shown below are 9 T cell receptor beta chains from a single sample sequenced in a study of regulatory and conventional T cells in RAG deficiency. Libraries were prepared by immunoSEQ multiplex PCR; TCRdb keeps only in-frame clonotypes and omits some of them. Seen here are 7,000 to 10,000 clones, under 95% observed once, and the top ten hold 1.5%. Genomic DNA came from blood regulatory T cells gated CD4+ CD25-high CD127-low. The same data also went into a second study, on regulatory T cells. From that report: The primer mix had 52 TRBV and 13 TRBJ primers.

Sequencing used CD127- CD25+ CD4+ Tregs sorted from blood. Receptors were obtained from a human donor in good health.

The J gene is TRBJ2-1, the V gene TRBV7-3; 9 bases agree with TRBD2. Per germline, CDR1 SGHTA and CDR2 FQGTGA. Unmatched junction bases numbered 5, after V lost 1 base and J lost 7 bases. The CDR3 is 15 amino acids. CDR3 loop: CASSLIAGAGNEQFF. CDR3 DNA: TGTGCCAGCAGCTTAATAGCGGGAGCGGGGAATGAGCAGTTCTTC. Full variable domain (rest looked up from reference TRBV7-3 and TRBJ2-1): GAGVSQTPSNKVTEKGKYVELRCDPISGHTALYWYRQSLGQGPEFLIYFQGTGAADDSGLPNDRFFAVRPEGSVSTLKIQRTERGDSAVYLCASSLIAGAGNEQFFGPGTRLTVL.

The rearrangement links TRBV11-2 to TRBJ2-3; 7 bases align to TRBD2. The germline V gene encodes CDR1 SGHAT and CDR2 FQNNGV. This CDR3 spans 15 amino acids. J lost 2 bases, V lost 3 bases, and 5 bases had no gene match. Written as DNA, the CDR3 is TGTGCCAGCAGCTTTGAGCGGGACCACACAGATACGCAGTATTTT. Translating it yields CASSFERDHTDTQYF.

This clone was seen a single time. J is TRBJ1-5 and V is TRBV6-6; D perhaps matches TRBD1 (5 bases). Trimming left V 6 bases short and J 6 bases short, with 15 bases between. Germline CDR1 reads MNHNY; CDR2 reads SVGAGI (reference sequence). The length of the CDR3 is 14 residues. The CDR3 coding sequence is TGTGCCAGCAGCTGGGGGGGGGTCGGTCAGCCCCAGCATTTT. Residues: CASSWGGVGQPQHF.

This clone has a single count. The gene calls are TRBV1 and TRBJ2-1; the table's D gene call, TRBD2, was not cross checked with the DNA. TRBV1 is listed as a pseudogene. The CDR3 is 21 amino acids. In DNA form, the CDR3 reads TGCACCAGCAGCCACAATCTTCCGGGACTAGCGGGGTCGAGCTCCTACAATGAGCAGTTCTTC. Encoded protein: CTSSHNLPGLAGSSSYNEQFF.

This rearrangement joins TRBV28 to TRBJ1-5; TRBD1 might be the D (5 bases). The CDR3 has 16 residues. Germline CDR1 reads MDHEN; CDR2 reads SYDVKM. The ends were cut back, 7 bases at V and 0 bases at J, with 16 bases in the middle. CDR3 sequence (DNA): TGTGCCAGCATACCCTCGGCGGGGGATAGCAATCAGCCCCAGCATTTT. Its protein product is CASIPSAGDSNQPQHF.

The V and J genes are TRBV4-2 and TRBJ2-5, with 9 bases that match TRBD2. With 0 bases clipped from V and 1 base from J, the junction kept 6 bases outside the gene matches. There are 17 residues in the CDR3. The germline gives CDR1 LGHNA, CDR2 YNFKEQ. CDR3 region: CASSQDRSGSFQETQYF. The CDR3 DNA is TGTGCCAGCAGCCAAGATCGTAGCGGGAGTTTCCAAGAGACCCAGTACTTC.

V usage is TRBV5-1 and J usage is TRBJ2-7, with TRBD2 identical over 10 bases. After removal of 2 bases from V and 2 bases from J, the junction contained 10 bases not matched to a gene. Germline values: CDR1 SGHRS, CDR2 YFSETQ. This CDR3 spans 17 amino acids. For the CDR3, the DNA is TGCGCCAGCAGCTTAGTACCCGATCTAGCGGGGGCCTACGAGCAGTACTTC. Its protein product is CASSLVPDLAGAYEQYF.

The chain joins TRBV5-1 to TRBJ1-2; no clear D. Per the germline V gene, CDR1 is SGHRS and CDR2 is YFSETQ. Trimming shortened V by 4 bases and J by 5 bases, and 12 bases separated the two germline ends. The CDR3 consists of 13 residues. For the CDR3, the DNA is TGCGCCAGCAGCCCTACGGTCCCTTATGGCTACACCTTC. Residues: CASSPTVPYGYTF.

The chain couples TRBV28 to TRBJ1-5; 11 nucleotides match TRBD1. The CDR3 sequence is 14 residues long. With 6 bases clipped from V and 4 bases from J, the junction kept 2 bases outside the gene matches. CDR1 MDHEN and CDR2 SYDVKM come from the germline V gene. DNA of the CDR3: TGTGCCAGCAGAAGGGACAGGGGGAATCAGCCCCAGCATTTT. It encodes CASRRDRGNQPQHF.